The 24 T cell receptor beta chains below all came from one sample that was sequenced in a study of OX40 agonist ivuxolimab in advanced cancers. Only in-frame clones appear in the TCRdb table, and some are missing; sequencing was by immunoSEQ multiplex PCR. This table has tens of thousands of clones, approximately 80% appearing once. This material consisted of CD4+ or CD8+ T cells sorted from blood, taken in a trial of the OX40 agonist ivuxolimab. The receptors derive from an adult with an advanced solid tumor such as melanoma, head and neck, liver or kidney cancer.

The chain is built from TRBV27 and TRBJ2-1; possibly TRBD1 for D (7 bases). CDR3 length: 15 amino acids. Germline-derived CDR1 and CDR2 are MNHEY and SMNVEV (reference sequence). V was clipped by 6 bases and J by 0 bases, with 12 bases between them. CDR3 region: CASRGGQSSYNEQFF. CDR3 DNA sequence: TGTGCCAGCAGGGGGGGACAGAGCTCCTACAATGAGCAGTTCTTC.

The chain has TRBV7-9 and TRBJ2-3, with 7 nucleotides matching TRBD1. The germline V gene has CDR1 SEHNR and CDR2 FQNEAQ (reference sequence). With V trimmed by 5 bases and J by 5 bases, 10 bases remained unmatched. CDR3 length: 15 residues. CDR3 residues: CASSPVQTGIDTQYF. CDR3 DNA sequence: TGTGCCAGCAGCCCAGTCCAGACAGGGATAGATACGCAGTATTTT.

The rearrangement uses TRBV28 and TRBJ2-7; possible D gene TRBD2, 7 bases. In germline, CDR1 is MDHEN, CDR2 SYDVKM. V was clipped by 6 bases and J by 5 bases, with 20 bases between them. The CDR3 spans 15 residues. This chain's CDR3 is CASRSKRRGGHEQYF. CDR3 nucleotides: TGTGCCAGCAGAAGCAAAAGGAGGGGGGGGCACGAGCAGTACTTC.

The rearrangement uses TRBV7-9 and TRBJ1-4; 9 nucleotides line up with TRBD1. The germline V gene has CDR1 SEHNR and CDR2 FQNEAQ (reference sequence). The CDR3 is made up of 19 amino acids. V lost 0 bases, J lost 7 bases, and 15 bases stayed unmatched. CDR3 protein: CASSLAFGQGQTPAEKLFF. CDR3 DNA: TGTGCCAGCAGCTTAGCGTTTGGACAGGGGCAAACCCCCGCTGAAAAACTGTTTTTT.

This clone was observed a handful of times. The chain joins TRBV27 to TRBJ2-3; the match to TRBD1 covers 11 bases. CDR1 is MNHEY and CDR2 is SMNVEV in the germline V gene (reference sequence). The CDR3 runs to 17 residues. V gave up 3 bases and J gave up 2 bases; unmatched junction bases: 7. The CDR3 DNA reads TGTGCCAGCAGTTTCGATGGACAGGGGGCAAACACAGATACGCAGTATTTT. Amino acid sequence: CASSFDGQGANTDTQYF.

This clone was seen just once. The CDR3 coding sequence is TGTGCCAGCAGCGGCGGGATGTCTTCAGGGGAGCTGTTTTTT. Protein product: CASSGGMSSGELFF. J is TRBJ2-2 and V is TRBV5-4; D might be TRBD2 (6 bases). The CDR3 has 14 residues. V was pared by 4 bases and J by 8 bases, with 15 bases between. The germline CDR1 and CDR2 sequences are SGHNT and YYREEE (reference sequence).

The chain joins TRBV10-2 to TRBJ1-2, with D perhaps TRBD1 (6 bases). This CDR3 has 15 amino acids. Deletions cut 3 bases from V and 4 bases from J, with 15 bases between. Germline V gene lookup returns CDR1 WSHSY and CDR2 SAAADI. The CDR3: CASSDLWTVGYGYTF. Here the CDR3 DNA reads TGCGCCAGCAGTGACCTCTGGACAGTGGGCTATGGCTACACCTTC.

This clone occurred a few times. Within the sample, other DNA sequences also encode this same CDR3. V gene TRBV7-3 combines with J gene TRBJ2-1; D unresolved. Between the trimmed V and J ends, which lost 3 bases and 7 bases, there was a span of 4 bases. This CDR3 contains 11 residues. Germline V gene data show CDR1 as SGHTA and CDR2 as FQGTGA. CDR3 bases: TGTGCCAGCAGCTTGGGTAATGAGCAGTTCTTC. Residues: CASSLGNEQFF.

The chain recombines TRBV7-2 with TRBJ2-4; no firm D call. V lost 9 bases and J 4 bases, leaving 10 bases between the germline ends. The CDR3 length is 12 residues. Per the germline V gene, CDR1 is SGHTA and CDR2 is FQGNSA. The CDR3 bases are TGTGCCAGTTCACCTATGAAAAACATTCAGTACTTC. This encodes CASSPMKNIQYF.

The V gene is TRBV18, the J gene TRBJ1-5; no clear D. CDR1 is KGHSH, CDR2 LQKENI, per germline. With 2 bases removed from V and 0 bases from J, the gap between germline ends came to 8 bases. This CDR3 comprises 15 residues. The CDR3 DNA sequence: TGTGCCAGCTCACCAAGAGAAGGTAGCAATCAGCCCCAGCATTTT. This sequence encodes CASSPREGSNQPQHF.

This chain links TRBV11-2 with TRBJ1-1; 8 bases are shared with TRBD1. With V trimmed by 6 bases and J by 5 bases, 5 bases remained unmatched. Germline V gene sequence: CDR1 SGHAT, CDR2 FQNNGV. The CDR3 extends over 13 amino acids. The CDR3, as DNA: TGTGCCAGCAGTCCCACAGGGGGTACTGAAGCTTTCTTT. Translating it yields CASSPTGGTEAFF.

The genes are TRBV6-6 and TRBJ1-5; D is unclear. CDR1 and CDR2 from the germline V gene are MNHNY and SVGAGI (reference sequence). Trimming removed 2 bases from V and 3 bases from J, with 8 bases in between. This CDR3 contains 14 residues. The CDR3 protein is CASSYGSLNQPQHF. DNA of the CDR3: TGTGCCAGCAGTTACGGCAGCCTCAATCAGCCCCAGCATTTT.

V gene TRBV18 combines with J gene TRBJ2-7, with TRBD2 matching over 9 bases. Germline CDR1 is KGHSH and CDR2 is LQKENI. The V gene end was trimmed by 0 bases and the J gene end by 2 bases; junction bases not matched to a gene: 5. CDR3 length equals 16 residues. CDR3: CASSPPTGLATYEQYF. In DNA, the CDR3 is TGTGCCAGCTCACCACCGACGGGACTAGCTACCTACGAGCAGTACTTC.

Of note for this clone: The junction shows a germline mismatch at one end, possibly a read error. The rearrangement joins TRBV29-1 to TRBJ2-7; D possibly corresponds to TRBD1 (7 bases). The CDR3 runs to 14 residues. Germline CDR1 SQVTM, CDR2 ANQGSEA. DNA for the CDR3: TGCAGCGCTGAAGAGGAGGGGGCCTCCTACGAGCAGTACTTC. Translated, it gives CSAEEEGASYEQYF.

This rearrangement joins TRBV6-1 to TRBJ2-6; 9 bases line up with TRBD1. Germline V gives CDR1 MNHNS, CDR2 SASEGT. Unmatched junction bases numbered 1, after V lost 6 bases and J lost 1 base. This CDR3 is built from 15 residues. The CDR3: CASRTGGSGANVLTF. The CDR3 DNA reads TGTGCCAGCAGGACAGGGGGGTCTGGGGCCAACGTCCTGACTTTC.

The table lists this clone with a few counts. CDR3 sequence: CASSSSGGAYTGELFF. CDR3 coding DNA: TGTGCCAGCAGCTCTAGCGGGGGGGCCTACACCGGGGAGCTGTTTTTT. The rearrangement joins TRBV9 to TRBJ2-2; 12 nucleotides agree with TRBD2. Trimming removed 4 bases from V and 3 bases from J; junction bases left unmatched: 4. This CDR3 has 16 amino acids. The V gene's germline CDR1 is SGDLS and CDR2 YYNGEE.

The CDR3 sequence is CASSNRGGNQPQHF. The CDR3 DNA reads as TGTGCCAGCAGTAACAGGGGTGGCAATCAGCCCCAGCATTTT. The rearrangement links TRBV6-1 to TRBJ1-5; 7 bases are a match to TRBD1. Germline-derived CDR1 and CDR2 are MNHNS and SASEGT. CDR3 size: 14 residues. V was clipped by 5 bases and J by 2 bases; unmatched bases: 3.

This rearrangement joins TRBV27 to TRBJ2-7; D assignment may be TRBD1 or TRBD2 (5 bases each). CDR1 is MNHEY, CDR2 SMNVEV, per germline (reference sequence). The V gene lost 4 bases and the J gene lost 6 bases, with 22 bases spanning the gap. The CDR3 covers 16 residues. CDR3 nucleotides: TGTGCCAGCAGTTACCGGGACCCCTCTTTTAACGTCGAGCAGTACTTC. This encodes CASSYRDPSFNVEQYF.

This chain connects TRBV19 to TRBJ2-1, with TRBD2 identical over 12 bases. Germline V gene sequence: CDR1 LNHDA, CDR2 SQIVND (reference sequence). The length of the CDR3 is 16 residues. V was pared by 3 bases and J by 7 bases, with 7 bases of the junction left unmatched. The CDR3 DNA reads as TGTGCCAGTAGTATTTGGGCGACTAGCGGGAGAAATGAGCAGTTCTTC. Residues: CASSIWATSGRNEQFF.

This sequence joins TRBV11-2 and TRBJ2-5, with TRBD2 matching over 7 bases. V lost 4 bases, J lost 2 bases, and 4 bases stayed unmatched. This CDR3 has 14 residues. In germline, CDR1 is SGHAT, CDR2 FQNNGV. In nucleotides, the CDR3 is TGTGCCAGCAGCTCTAGACTAGCTCAAGAGACCCAGTACTTC. Amino acid sequence: CASSSRLAQETQYF.

The rearrangement uses TRBV6-5 and TRBJ2-7, with D perhaps matching TRBD1 (6 bases). The V end was cut by 0 bases, the J end by 5 bases, with 14 bases between. The germline V gene has CDR1 MNHEY and CDR2 SVGAGI. This CDR3 comprises 15 residues. The CDR3 here is CASSYSTGVEDEQYF. The CDR3 DNA sequence: TGTGCCAGCAGTTACTCGACAGGCGTCGAGGACGAGCAGTACTTC.

CDR3 sequence (DNA): TGTGCCAGTAGTATTGGCCGGGTTCAGCCCCAGCATTTT. It codes for CASSIGRVQPQHF. The chain has TRBV19 and TRBJ1-5; D is undetermined. The CDR3 covers 13 residues. V lost 3 bases and J lost 6, with 9 bases in between. The V gene's germline CDR1 is LNHDA and CDR2 SQIVND (reference sequence).

The chain uses TRBV2 and TRBJ1-4; 10 bases line up with TRBD1. Unmatched junction bases numbered 4, after V lost 7 bases and J lost 8 bases. The CDR3 is 13 amino acids. Germline CDR1 is SNHLY and CDR2 is FYNNEI. As DNA, the CDR3 is TGTGCCAGCACTGCGGACAGGGGGGAAAAACTGTTTTTT. Protein: CASTADRGEKLFF.

The rearrangement links TRBV5-5 to TRBJ1-2; TRBD1 might be the D (5 bases). Looked up from germline, CDR1 is SGHKS and CDR2 is YYEKEE (reference sequence). The CDR3 has 13 residues. The V and J ends lost 3 bases and 8 bases respectively, with 14 bases between them. CDR3 DNA: TGTGCCAGCAGCTCCTCCGGGACCGCGGGCTACACCTTC. Amino acids: CASSSSGTAGYTF.